This T cell receptor (beta chain) is from a study of T cell responses to AZD1222 COVID-19 vaccine. Study findings and constraints: Dominant CD4 TCR responses targeted spike regions 160-218 and 743-854.

The method was immunoSEQ multiplex PCR; TCRdb's version includes in-frame clones alone and lacks a portion of them. The sample has some 200,000 clones; roughly 94% are singletons. With respect to this clone: Its antigen is not identified.

V was shortened by 5 bases and J by 11 bases, with 16 bases between the two germline ends. The CDR3 loop spans 14 amino acids. From germline, CDR1 is MGHRA and CDR2 YSYEKL. The chain recombines TRBV4-1 with TRBJ1-6, with D perhaps matching TRBD1 (6 bases). This sequence was found in an adult who received the MenACWY meningococcal vaccine as a control. The sequencing here drew on peripheral blood, taken 28 days after the second dose of the MenACWY control vaccine. In nucleotides, the CDR3 is TGCGCCAGCAGCGACGCCACAGGGAGGACACCCCTCCACTTT. Its translation: CASSDATGRTPLHF.